This TCR beta chain emerged from a study of Graves' ophthalmopathy and Graves' hyperthyroidism. The study, taken as a whole, reports: A 13-signature model separated ophthalmopathy from stable hyperthyroidism, around 88% sensitivity, about 81% specificity.

The length of the CDR3 is 15 residues. V trimming: 6 bases; J trimming: 0 bases; junction bases outside the gene matches: 5. With respect to this clonotype: The antigen remains unidentified.

For donors with ophthalmopathy, the disease showed moderate-to-severe activity, reached CAS ≥3 and NOSPECS ≥4, and had lasted under 3 months. Uncontrolled infections, other autoimmune diseases, pregnancy or lactation barred patients from enrollment. PBMCs originated in approximately 9.2 ml of fresh peripheral blood. Amplified material comprised TCR beta CDR3 regions derived from RNA transcripts. RT-PCR in the first round used HTBI primers; a second-round multiplex PCR followed. TCRdb passed the multiplex PCR reads through MiXCR, listing each CDR3 protein once. The sample lists about 220,000 distinct CDR3 sequences; around a fifth were seen once.

The sequenced sample consisted of peripheral blood. This TCR came from a woman aged 50 to 60 with Graves' ophthalmopathy. The V and J genes are TRBV12-3 or TRBV12-4 and TRBJ1-3; 7 bases match TRBD1. The CDR3 DNA follows: TGTGCCAGCAGCCGGGGACAGATCTCTGGAAACACCATATATTTT. This translates into CASSRGQISGNTIYF.